This TCR beta chain was recovered during a study of T cells in Graves' hyperthyroidism and ophthalmopathy (dated by TCRdb to the late 2010s). Regarding the complete study: Peripheral blood samples were taken at initial diagnosis, before any treatment was given. To identify distinguishing TCR V-J signatures, a discovery cohort of 100 or so patients was used, comprising some 45 with Graves' ophthalmopathy and around 60 with stable Graves' hyperthyroidism. An independent validation cohort of 18 to 20 hyperthyroidism patients and approximately 17 patients who later progressed to ophthalmopathy tested prospective prediction of ophthalmopathy. For training and testing, the 100 patients in the discovery cohort were randomly divided in a 7:3 ratio. Thyroid tissue and blood T-cell repertoires from several Graves' hyperthyroidism patients were also compared in the study. After sampling, hyperthyroidism patients received methimazole starting at 30 mg daily, and ophthalmopathy patients received high-dose intravenous methylprednisolone. TCR Vbeta CDR3 sequencing of some 140 peripheral blood samples (roughly 41 ophthalmopathy, 75 hyperthyroidism and approximately 17 progressor patients) is reported in the paper.

In its sample, this clonotype was seen many times. Its antigen specificity is not known. No qualities accompany the bases; no much larger clone lies one base away. V lost 3 bases and J lost 2 bases; the stretch between them is 11 bases long. From a lookup of the germline V gene, CDR1 and CDR2 are SNHLY and FYNNEI. Reading from cysteine to phenylalanine, the CDR3 counts 16 amino acids. CDR3 DNA is the only sequence kept; it has 48 bases, read in frame from the first base. What the authors observed across the whole study: Sample size was not statistically predetermined, and investigators were not blinded to group allocation. Most expanded thyroid clonotypes (frequency above 0.001) were also detected in blood, suggesting blood repertoires may reflect thyroid immune responses. Ophthalmopathy was separated from stable hyperthyroidism by a 13 V-J signature model, with around 88% sensitivity and roughly 81% specificity obtained in cross-validation and 80%/75% obtained in testing. In validation, the model predicted progression to ophthalmopathy a median of roughly 6.1 months before onset, with about 64% sensitivity and 72.22% specificity.

The TCR beta CDR3 regions were amplified from RNA transcripts. The first round of RT-PCR for the TCR CDR3 was performed with the HTBI primer set and the Qiagen OneStep RT-PCR kit. Libraries were constructed in a second round of multiplex PCR, after which size selection and purification were performed. Sequencing of the libraries was done on an Illumina HiSeq2000 using paired-end 100 bp reads. The study's processing was this. SOAPnuke was used to process the raw data, removing reads that contained adapters or uncalled bases, had a mean Phred below 15, or lacked an exact match to the constant primer or identifier. High-quality paired reads were merged with COPE v1.2.5, and unique nucleotide sequences were defined as clonotypes. MiTCR v1.1 was used to align clonotypes to the IMGT TRBV, TRBD and TRBJ reference segments. The analysis was restricted to V-J combinations with a frequency above 0.0001, which together covered around 99% of the repertoires. A TCS score was defined as the ratio of F50 (clonal expansion) to E x V (chaos), with BLOSUM62-based TCRdist applied between CDR3 peptides within each V-J. Welch's t-statistics and random forest reduced roughly 530 V-J features to around 14, which were used in a naive Bayes classifier (R e1071). The raw public data were reprocessed by TCRdb itself: fastp quality trimming at Q25, MiXCR clonotype calling, in-frame beta chains only. Rows matching on CDR3 protein sequence are summarized as one entry with the most common DNA and genes. The V and J calls and clone size come from TCRdb's table, not from the authors' own analysis. This sample gives approximately 720,000 distinct CDR3 sequences in total; around 20% of them show up just once. The ten largest clones take up around 17% of the sample.

The hyperthyroidism patients were between 18 and 65 years old and newly diagnosed, with a disease duration of less than 2 months. Exclusion was applied to patients with uncontrolled infections, other autoimmune diseases, pregnancy or lactation. Diagnoses were established on the basis of clinical symptoms, serum thyroxine and TRAb, thyroid ultrasound, and orbital computed tomography. Blood from progressor patients was collected at the time of first diagnosis with hyperthyroidism, before any ophthalmopathy symptoms had appeared. PBMCs were separated from around 9.1 ml of fresh peripheral blood using Ficoll-Paque density gradient centrifugation. Progressor patients were first diagnosed with Graves' hyperthyroidism and then developed ophthalmopathy during follow-up. Total RNA was extracted with Trizol reagent, and quality was checked on an Agilent 2100 Bioanalyzer.

Material: blood. The origin of this receptor is a woman in her fifties or sixties with Graves' hyperthyroidism that later progressed to Graves' ophthalmopathy. The chain joins TRBV2 to TRBJ1-6; TRBD1 is perhaps the D gene, given 5 matching bases. CDR3 reads: CASSEGRAAYNSPLHF. The sequenced DNA is TGTGCCAGCAGTGAGGGCAGGGCAGCCTATAATTCACCCCTCCACTTT.